This T cell receptor (beta chain) was documented in a study of T cell changes during pregnancy in multiple sclerosis (dated by TCRdb to the late 2010s). Concerning the study at large: The study looked at changes in the T cell repertoire across pregnancy in women with multiple sclerosis.

As to this clone: What antigen it recognizes has not been identified. The sample holds no much larger clone one base away, and base qualities are not on file.

Library construction relied on the immunoSEQ multiplex PCR assay. TCRdb provides this immuneACCESS table in a form limited to in-frame rearrangements. Some clones are lacking; in checked studies, under half of them reflect an unresolved V gene, and why the rest are absent is not known. The sample table lists about 100,000 clones, roughly nine tenths of them with a count of one. The top ten clonotypes cover about 3.5% of the sample. The germline V gene provides CDR1 MNHEY and CDR2 SVGAGI. The germline ends are 14 bases apart after V is trimmed by 2 bases and J by 7 bases. Inclusive of the bounding cysteine and phenylalanine, the CDR3 is 14 residues long. Only the CDR3 DNA stays, 42 bases, in frame from base 1.

The V and J segments used are TRBV6-5 and TRBJ1-2; the D gene is possibly TRBD1, with 6 bases matching. The sample consisted of peripheral blood, taken after pregnancy. The clonotype comes from a female donor with multiple sclerosis, enrolled in a pregnancy study. The DNA sequence follows: TGTGCCAGCAGTTACGACAGGAAGATACGTGGCTACACCTTC. Translated, it reads CASSYDRKIRGYTF.